The rows below give T cell receptor beta chains drawn from one sample of a study of monozygotic twins with inflammatory bowel disease. TCRdb reprocessed the 5' RACE reads and stores each CDR3 protein as one record, lacking DNA. Its table records 200,000 to 250,000 distinct CDR3 sequences. Material for sequencing was blood. All receptors derive from a human donor with ulcerative colitis or Crohn's disease, or a healthy co-twin of an affected twin (not recorded which). The CDR3 runs from the conserved cysteine through the conserved F or W. Fields, in order: V gene, J gene, CDR3 protein.

v_call: TRBV5-6
j_call: TRBJ2-3
cdr3_aa: CASSLAPSSTDTQYF

v_call: TRBV5-1
j_call: TRBJ1-6
cdr3_aa: CASSPQDPKGSPLHF

v_call: TRBV29-1
j_call: TRBJ2-5
cdr3_aa: CSVEDSTMGETQYF

v_call: TRBV5-5
j_call: TRBJ2-5
cdr3_aa: CASSPRSFGGASETQYF

v_call: TRBV12-3/TRBV12-4
j_call: TRBJ2-1
cdr3_aa: CASRRSGGGADNEQFF

v_call: TRBV24-1
j_call: TRBJ1-2
cdr3_aa: CATSAQNYGYTF

v_call: TRBV12-3/TRBV12-4
j_call: TRBJ1-5
cdr3_aa: CASNTQGAQNQPQHF

v_call: TRBV5-1
j_call: TRBJ1-2
cdr3_aa: CASSLRSANYGYTF

v_call: TRBV19
j_call: TRBJ1-5
cdr3_aa: CASSTQGAGGNQPQHF

v_call: TRBV25-1
j_call: TRBJ1-1
cdr3_aa: CASSESRSGVWDGKDRNTEAFF

v_call: TRBV5-1
j_call: TRBJ2-7
cdr3_aa: CASSDPGQGEDEQYF

v_call: TRBV5-1
j_call: TRBJ2-3
cdr3_aa: CASSLSPGSAATDTQYF

v_call: TRBV4-1
j_call: TRBJ2-3
cdr3_aa: CASGGGVIFADTQYF

v_call: TRBV3-1
j_call: TRBJ2-2
cdr3_aa: CASSPDRQANTGELFF

v_call: TRBV12-3/TRBV12-4
j_call: TRBJ1-2
cdr3_aa: CASIRTGEAGGYTF

v_call: TRBV5-6
j_call: TRBJ1-1
cdr3_aa: CASGTNTEAFF

v_call: TRBV5-1
j_call: TRBJ2-2
cdr3_aa: CASSLDGPTYTGELFF

v_call: TRBV5-4
j_call: TRBJ1-2
cdr3_aa: CASSLSRYGYTF